Each of the 28 T cell receptor beta chains below was sequenced from the same sample in a study of lymphopenia after photon versus proton radiotherapy. Only in-frame clones appear in the TCRdb table, and some are missing; sequencing was by immunoSEQ multiplex PCR. The table includes some 70,000 clones, about 87% detected once. Sample: peripheral blood, taken from a patient treated with proton-based radiotherapy. The source is a man at least 80 years old with esophageal cancer.

The CDR3 sequence: CASSGNRAPSEQYF. The CDR3 bases are TGCGCCAGCAGTGGAAACAGGGCCCCCAGCGAGCAGTACTTC. This chain links TRBV10-1 with TRBJ2-7; tentatively, D is TRBD1 (6 bases). This CDR3 has 14 amino acids. CDR1 is WNHNN, CDR2 SYGVQD, per germline (reference sequence). Trimming took 4 bases from V and 6 from J, leaving 16 bases between them.

The V gene is TRBV5-1, the J gene TRBJ2-1; TRBD2 matches 12 bases. CDR3 size: 18 residues. Looked up from germline, CDR1 is SGHRS and CDR2 is YFSETQ. The V gene end was trimmed by 4 bases and the J gene end by 4 bases; junction bases not matched to a gene: 12. CDR3 nucleotides: TGCGCCAGCAGCCTCCAGGCACTAGCGGGGGGCCTATACAATGAGCAGTTCTTC. Protein: CASSLQALAGGLYNEQFF.

DNA of the CDR3: TGTGCCAGCAGTGGGCAGGTCCCCGGGGAGCTGTTTTTT. It encodes CASSGQVPGELFF. The rearrangement joins TRBV2 to TRBJ2-2, with D uncertain. Germline loops: CDR1 SNHLY, CDR2 FYNNEI. V dropped 4 bases and J dropped 6 bases, with 9 bases sitting between them. The CDR3 covers 13 residues.

The V and J genes are TRBV5-1 and TRBJ2-3, with 15 bases that match TRBD2. After removal of 4 bases from V and 4 bases from J, the junction contained 10 bases not matched to a gene. The CDR3 covers 18 residues. Germline values: CDR1 SGHRS, CDR2 YFSETQ. The CDR3 protein is CASSTRTSGRAKADTQYF. Here the CDR3 DNA reads TGCGCCAGCAGCACCCGGACTAGCGGGAGGGCCAAGGCAGATACGCAGTATTTT.

This CDR3 reads CSVEYGAGGTLEQFF. The CDR3 DNA is TGCAGCGTTGAATACGGTGCGGGGGGGACACTTGAGCAGTTCTTC. This rearrangement joins TRBV29-1 to TRBJ2-1; TRBD2 agrees at 9 bases. CDR1 and CDR2 from the germline V gene are SQVTM and ANQGSEA. There are 15 residues in the CDR3. V dropped 2 bases and J dropped 9; count of bases not matched to a gene: 11.

This chain uses TRBV19 with TRBJ1-1; a weak D match, TRBD1 (5 bases). CDR1 and CDR2 from the germline V gene are LNHDA and SQIVND (reference sequence). With 8 bases removed from V and 9 bases from J, the gap between germline ends came to 22 bases. The CDR3 covers 14 residues. The CDR3 loop is CASYPGPREGKAFF. CDR3 nucleotide sequence: TGTGCCAGTTATCCGGGGCCTAGGGAGGGGAAAGCTTTCTTT.

This clone was picked up a small number of times. This chain uses TRBV10-3 with TRBJ1-5; D is possibly TRBD1 (6 bases). The CDR3 extends over 13 amino acids. Trimming shortened V by 6 bases and J by 4 bases, and 10 bases separated the two germline ends. The germline V gene has CDR1 ENHRY and CDR2 SYGVKD. The CDR3, as DNA: TGTGCCATCAGCGGACAGACGAATCAGCCCCAGCATTTT. It specifies CAISGQTNQPQHF.

This chain joins TRBV6-5 and TRBJ2-5; a possible D gene is TRBD1 (6 bases). V was pared by 5 bases and J by 2 bases, with 9 bases between. The CDR3 runs to 13 residues. Germline lookup yields CDR1 MNHEY and CDR2 SVGAGI. In DNA, the CDR3 is TGTGCCAGCAGTAAAAGGGGGCAAGAGACCCAGTACTTC. Translated, it gives CASSKRGQETQYF.

The chain couples TRBV5-1 to TRBJ2-1; 9 nucleotides match TRBD2. Germline CDR1 reads SGHRS; CDR2 reads YFSETQ. Trimming took 5 bases from V and 2 from J; bases not matched to a gene: 5. The CDR3 runs 15 residues. The CDR3 protein is CASSLAGVTYNEQFF. Written as DNA, the CDR3 is TGCGCCAGCAGTTTAGCGGGAGTAACCTACAATGAGCAGTTCTTC.

This chain joins TRBV25-1 and TRBJ1-5, with TRBD1 identical over 7 bases. CDR1 is MGHDK and CDR2 is SYGVNS in the germline V gene. The CDR3 runs to 14 residues. V lost 4 bases, J lost 6 bases, and 6 bases stayed unmatched. CDR3 in amino acids: CASSGQGVTQPQHF. CDR3 sequence (DNA): TGTGCCAGCAGTGGACAGGGAGTTACTCAGCCCCAGCATTTT.

V gene TRBV15 combines with J gene TRBJ2-1; no firm D call. CDR3 size: 11 residues. CDR1 LNHNV and CDR2 YYDKDF come from the germline V gene (reference sequence). V shed 5 bases and J shed 3 bases, with 2 bases lying between them. The CDR3 protein is CATSHYNEQFF. The CDR3 nucleotides read TGTGCCACCAGCCACTACAATGAGCAGTTCTTC. Filled out from reference TRBV15 and TRBJ2-1, the complete variable domain reads DAMVIQNPRYQVTQFGKPVTLSCSQTLNHNVMYWYQQKSSQAPKLLFHYYDKDFNNEADTPDNFQSRRPNTSFCFLDIRSPGLGDTAMYLCATSHYNEQFFGPGTRLTVL.

The chain is built from TRBV7-6 and TRBJ2-1; D gene ambiguous. CDR1 and CDR2 from the germline V gene are SGHVS and FNYEAQ. The CDR3 runs to 12 residues. Trimming pared 1 base from V and 3 bases from J, leaving 1 base between. Here the CDR3 reads CASSLGYNEQFF. CDR3 coding DNA: TGTGCCAGCAGCTTAGGCTACAATGAGCAGTTCTTC.

This chain joins TRBV11-3 and TRBJ2-2, with 7 bases identical to TRBD1. From germline, CDR1 is SGHNT and CDR2 YENEEA. The CDR3 spans 16 residues. V gave up 1 base and J gave up 6 bases; unmatched junction bases: 8. The CDR3 sequence is CASSLGHGTEPGELFF. CDR3 DNA sequence: TGTGCCAGCAGCTTAGGCCATGGGACAGAACCCGGGGAGCTGTTTTTT.

The gene calls are TRBV10-3 and TRBJ2-1; TRBD1 agrees at 10 bases. In germline, CDR1 is ENHRY, CDR2 SYGVKD. V shed 0 bases, J shed 8 bases, and the junction held 4 bases outside the gene matches. The CDR3 extends over 15 amino acids. The CDR3 is CAISESRQGADEQFF. Here the CDR3 DNA reads TGTGCCATCAGTGAGTCTAGACAGGGGGCCGATGAGCAGTTCTTC.

The chain uses TRBV30 and TRBJ1-5; D not resolved. The V and J ends lost 1 base and 7 bases respectively, with 11 bases between them. Germline assignment: CDR1 GTSNPN and CDR2 SVGIG (reference sequence). The CDR3 runs 13 residues. The CDR3 nucleotides are TGTGCCTGGAGTGAAATGAATGGACAGCCCCAGCATTTT. Translated: CAWSEMNGQPQHF.

V gene TRBV7-2 combines with J gene TRBJ1-4; 10 bases map to TRBD1. V lost 4 bases, J lost 7 bases, and 6 bases stayed unmatched. Germline V gene lookup returns CDR1 SGHTA and CDR2 FQGNSA. CDR3 length: 15 amino acids. The CDR3 protein is CASSSRDRGSEKLFF. The CDR3 DNA follows: TGTGCCAGCAGCTCCCGGGACAGGGGATCTGAAAAACTGTTTTTT.

The chain combines TRBV2 with TRBJ2-5; the match to TRBD2 covers 8 bases. The DNA end is a closer match to TRBJ2-7, so the J assignment may be wrong. This CDR3 comprises 14 residues. Germline V gene lookup returns CDR1 SNHLY and CDR2 FYNNEI. The chain's CDR3 is CASIFLAGSGEQYF. The CDR3, as DNA: TGTGCCAGCATCTTCTTAGCGGGAAGCGGCGAGCAGTACTTC.

About this clone itself: Additional DNA sequences in this sample encode the identical CDR3. V usage is TRBV27 and J usage is TRBJ1-2; 10 bases fit TRBD1. Germline loops: CDR1 MNHEY, CDR2 SMNVEV (reference sequence). CDR3 length: 14 amino acids. The junction had 9 bases not matched to a gene; V was cut back by 6 bases and J by 8 bases. The CDR3 spells CASSTRQGAGGYTF. In DNA form, the CDR3 reads TGTGCCAGCAGCACCCGACAGGGGGCTGGGGGCTACACCTTC.

V usage is TRBV19 and J usage is TRBJ1-3; possible D gene TRBD1, 5 bases. Germline-derived CDR1 and CDR2 are LNHDA and SQIVND (reference sequence). The germline V and J ends were trimmed by 3 bases and 3 bases, with 12 bases remaining between them. CDR3 length: 15 residues. For the CDR3, the DNA is TGTGCCAGTAGTATGGACATCGAACGTGGAAACACCATATATTTT. Translating it yields CASSMDIERGNTIYF.

This clone is medium-sized in the sample. This chain uses TRBV27 with TRBJ1-2, with 9 bases matching TRBD1. This CDR3 contains 14 residues. Trimming cost V 5 bases and J 4 bases; bases outside gene matches: 5. Germline values: CDR1 MNHEY, CDR2 SMNVEV (reference sequence). Here the CDR3 reads CASSPGQGSYGYTF. Written as DNA, the CDR3 is TGTGCCAGCAGTCCGGGACAGGGCTCCTATGGCTACACCTTC.

The chain recombines TRBV7-8 with TRBJ1-1; D unresolved. This CDR3 spans 14 amino acids. CDR1 is SGHVS and CDR2 is FQNEAQ in the germline V gene. With 2 bases removed from V and 0 bases from J, the gap between germline ends came to 7 bases. CDR3 sequence reads: CASSLSALNTEAFF. CDR3 in DNA: TGTGCCAGCAGCTTAAGTGCACTGAACACTGAAGCTTTCTTT.

The genes are TRBV19 and TRBJ1-5; a weak D match, TRBD1 (5 bases). In germline, CDR1 is LNHDA, CDR2 SQIVND (reference sequence). This CDR3 is built from 17 residues. Trimming stripped 5 bases from V and 2 bases from J, with 19 bases between. The CDR3: CASSETDPWEGNQPQHF. In DNA, the CDR3 is TGTGCCAGTAGTGAGACAGACCCCTGGGAGGGCAATCAGCCCCAGCATTTT.

The CDR3, as DNA: TGCAGCGCCCGGGACAGTAATGAAAAACTGTTTTTT. It is translated as CSARDSNEKLFF. The genes are TRBV29-1 and TRBJ1-4; 7 bases match TRBD1. Germline V lookup: CDR1 SQVTM, CDR2 ANQGSEA. CDR3 length: 12 amino acids. The trim removed 7 bases at V and 4 bases at J, leaving 3 bases unmatched.

This clone is a singleton in its sample. The chain employs TRBV10-2 and TRBJ1-1; D not resolved. There are 12 residues in the CDR3. Trimming took off 3 bases at V and 3 bases at J, with 5 bases between the two ends. Looked up from germline, CDR1 is WSHSY and CDR2 is SAAADI. CDR3 in DNA: TGCGCCAGCAGTGAAATAGACACTGAAGCTTTCTTT. Protein product: CASSEIDTEAFF.

J is TRBJ1-1 and V is TRBV7-2; TRBD1 is a possible D gene (5 bases). From germline, CDR1 is SGHTA and CDR2 FQGNSA. The CDR3 covers 15 residues. With 2 bases removed from V and 2 bases from J, the gap between germline ends came to 12 bases. The CDR3 region is CASSLNQGTNTEAFF. Here the CDR3 DNA reads TGTGCCAGCAGCTTAAATCAGGGAACCAACACTGAAGCTTTCTTT.

This chain uses TRBV5-1 with TRBJ2-7; tentative D call: TRBD2 (7 bases). Trimming shortened V by 4 bases and J by 3 bases, and 17 bases separated the two germline ends. The CDR3 has 15 amino acids. From germline, CDR1 is SGHRS and CDR2 YFSETQ. For the CDR3, the DNA is TGCGCCAGCAGCCCAACGGGGCGGGGGCTCTACGAGCAGTACTTC. Translating gives CASSPTGRGLYEQYF.

This sequence joins TRBV6-6 and TRBJ2-1, with D unclear. This CDR3 has 12 amino acids. V shed 4 bases and J shed 4 bases, with 5 bases lying between them. Germline V gene sequence: CDR1 MNHNY, CDR2 SVGAGI (reference sequence). CDR3 protein: CASSLGYNEQFF. The CDR3 DNA follows: TGTGCCAGCAGTTTGGGATACAATGAGCAGTTCTTC.

As regards this clone: At one of its ends the junction is not consistent with the germline gene, which may arise from a read error. V usage is TRBV19 and J usage is TRBJ1-6; D possibly corresponds to TRBD1 (5 bases). Looked up from germline, CDR1 is LNHDA and CDR2 is SQIVND (reference sequence). CDR3 size: 15 residues. The CDR3 here is CASSLDGGRGSPLHF. The CDR3 DNA reads as TGTGCCAGTAGTCTAGATGGGGGAAGGGGTTCACCCCTCCACTTT.